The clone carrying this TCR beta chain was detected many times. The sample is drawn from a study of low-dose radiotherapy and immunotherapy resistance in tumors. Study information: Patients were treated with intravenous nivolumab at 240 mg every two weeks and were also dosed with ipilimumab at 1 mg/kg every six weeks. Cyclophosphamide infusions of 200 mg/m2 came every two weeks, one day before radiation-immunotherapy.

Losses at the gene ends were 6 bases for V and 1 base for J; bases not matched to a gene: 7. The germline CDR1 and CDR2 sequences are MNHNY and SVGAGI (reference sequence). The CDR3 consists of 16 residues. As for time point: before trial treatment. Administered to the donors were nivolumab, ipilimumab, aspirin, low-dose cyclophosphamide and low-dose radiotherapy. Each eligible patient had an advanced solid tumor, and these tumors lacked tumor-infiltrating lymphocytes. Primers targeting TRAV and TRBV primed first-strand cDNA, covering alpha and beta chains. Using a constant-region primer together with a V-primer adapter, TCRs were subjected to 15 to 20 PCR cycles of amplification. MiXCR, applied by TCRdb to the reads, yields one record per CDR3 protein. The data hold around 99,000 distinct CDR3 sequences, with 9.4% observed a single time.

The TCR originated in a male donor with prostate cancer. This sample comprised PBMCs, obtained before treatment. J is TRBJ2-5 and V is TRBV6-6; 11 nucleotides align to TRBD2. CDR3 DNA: TGTGCCAGCAGCCTCGGGACTAGCGGCTTCCAAGAGACCCAGTACTTC. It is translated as CASSLGTSGFQETQYF.